This T cell receptor beta chain was sequenced for a study of blood T cells in healthy people across ages. Next came a second PCR, run for about 6 to 11 cycles, which used a sample-barcoded 5' primer along with a J-beta primer mix. TCRdb reprocessed the 5' RACE reads with MiXCR, giving one entry per CDR3 protein. The table has 1.4 million to 1.5 million distinct CDR3 sequences, about 43% seen once. V dropped 3 bases and J dropped 0 bases, with 18 bases sitting between them. CDR3 size: 18 residues. CDR1 is MGHRA, CDR2 YSYEKL, per germline. The V gene is TRBV4-1, the J gene TRBJ2-4, with D hard to call. Sequencing was performed on blood. This sequence was found in a woman under 30 in good health. CDR3 in DNA: TGCGCCAGCAGCCAGCAGGAGTTGGGCACGCAAGCCAAAAACATTCAGTACTTC. Translating gives CASSQQELGTQAKNIQYF.